This is a list of T cell receptor beta chains from one sample in a study of a mutant IDH1 vaccine in newly diagnosed glioma. Sequencing was performed with immunoSEQ multiplex PCR; in TCRdb, only in-frame clones are kept and a portion is missing. The sample carries 60,000 to 75,000 clones, about 83% recorded once. Sequencing was performed on peripheral blood mononuclear cells (PBMCs), taken from a glioma patient treated with radiotherapy, temozolomide or both. The receptors were gathered from a woman in her late teens or twenties with glioma. Some clones in this sample may be carry-over from other donors' samples. The CDR3 runs from the conserved cysteine through the conserved F or W. The D gene is left open where the match is weak. Clone size is stated in some rows and not others, as once, few, many or a class when expanded.

d_call: -
j_call: TRBJ2-3
clone_size: once
v_call: TRBV6-5
cdr3_aa: CCVGGGRLNTQYF
cdr3_nt: TGTTGCGTTGGGGGCGGGAGATTAAATACGCAGTATTTT

d_call: -
j_call: TRBJ2-3
clone_size: -
v_call: TRBV4-2
cdr3_aa: CASSQPPTDTQYF
cdr3_nt: TGTGCCAGCAGCCAACCCCCGACAGATACGCAGTATTTT

d_call: -
j_call: TRBJ1-1
clone_size: -
v_call: TRBV7-2
cdr3_aa: CASSLKWNTEAFF
cdr3_nt: TGTGCCAGCAGCTTAAAATGGAACACTGAAGCTTTCTTT

d_call: -
j_call: TRBJ2-1
clone_size: -
v_call: TRBV9
cdr3_aa: CASSVEGYYNEQFF
cdr3_nt: TGTGCCAGCAGCGTAGAAGGGTATTACAATGAGCAGTTCTTC

d_call: -
j_call: TRBJ2-3
clone_size: -
v_call: TRBV2
cdr3_aa: CASSDSSGTDTQYF
cdr3_nt: TGTGCCAGCAGTGACAGTAGCGGCACAGATACGCAGTATTTT

d_call: -
j_call: TRBJ1-4
clone_size: -
v_call: TRBV5-1
cdr3_aa: CASSLDQTTNEKLFF
cdr3_nt: TGCGCCAGCAGCTTGGACCAGACAACTAATGAAAAACTGTTTTTT

d_call: TRBD1
j_call: TRBJ1-2
clone_size: -
v_call: TRBV19
cdr3_aa: CASSPLPTGGIYGYTF
cdr3_nt: TGTGCCAGTAGCCCGCTACCGACAGGGGGTATATATGGCTACACCTTC

d_call: TRBD1
j_call: TRBJ2-7
clone_size: -
v_call: TRBV9
cdr3_aa: CASSVGGQGRYEQYF
cdr3_nt: TGTGCCAGCAGCGTGGGGGGACAGGGAAGGTACGAGCAGTACTTC

d_call: -
j_call: TRBJ1-5
clone_size: -
v_call: TRBV5-6
cdr3_aa: CASSARQPQHF
cdr3_nt: TGTGCCAGCAGCGCCAGACAGCCCCAGCATTTT

d_call: -
j_call: TRBJ1-5
clone_size: few
v_call: TRBV7-2
cdr3_aa: CASAIQADNQPQHF
cdr3_nt: TGTGCCAGCGCCATTCAGGCGGACAATCAGCCCCAGCATTTT

d_call: TRBD2
j_call: TRBJ2-1
clone_size: -
v_call: TRBV29-1
cdr3_aa: CSVVGGDPRGGRPFF
cdr3_nt: TGCAGCGTTGTGGGGGGGGACCCCCGGGGGGGGAGGCCGTTCTTC

d_call: -
j_call: TRBJ2-3
clone_size: -
v_call: TRBV30
cdr3_aa: CACRRDSKTDTQYF
cdr3_nt: TGTGCCTGTAGGAGGGACAGTAAAACAGATACGCAGTATTTT

d_call: TRBD1
j_call: TRBJ1-2
clone_size: -
v_call: TRBV18
cdr3_aa: CASSSRQGGYTF
cdr3_nt: TGTGCCAGCTCATCCCGACAGGGTGGCTACACCTTC

d_call: -
j_call: TRBJ2-7
clone_size: once
v_call: TRBV30
cdr3_aa: CAWGYRAYEQYF
cdr3_nt: TGTGCCTGGGGCTACAGGGCATACGAGCAGTACTTC

d_call: -
j_call: TRBJ2-1
clone_size: -
v_call: TRBV2
cdr3_aa: CAGAGDSSYNEQFF
cdr3_nt: TGTGCCGGAGCGGGCGACAGCTCCTACAATGAGCAGTTCTTC

d_call: TRBD1
j_call: TRBJ2-7
clone_size: -
v_call: TRBV5-4
cdr3_aa: CASSLHDRGYEQYF
cdr3_nt: TGTGCCAGCAGCTTACACGACAGGGGATACGAGCAGTACTTC

d_call: -
j_call: TRBJ2-3
clone_size: -
v_call: TRBV7-2
cdr3_aa: CASSPPGATDTQYF
cdr3_nt: TGTGCCAGCAGCCCCCCCGGGGCCACAGATACGCAGTATTTT

d_call: -
j_call: TRBJ2-7
clone_size: once
v_call: TRBV30
cdr3_aa: CAWRVPGAGVEQYF
cdr3_nt: TGTGCCTGGAGGGTGCCGGGCGCAGGGGTCGAGCAGTACTTC

d_call: TRBD2
j_call: TRBJ2-7
clone_size: -
v_call: TRBV5-4
cdr3_aa: CASSLGSGRSSYEQYF
cdr3_nt: TGTGCCAGCAGCTTGGGTAGCGGGAGAAGCTCCTACGAGCAGTACTTC

d_call: TRBD1
j_call: TRBJ1-1
clone_size: -
v_call: TRBV5-1
cdr3_aa: CASSTDSTGGFTEAFF
cdr3_nt: TGCGCCAGCAGCACGGACTCGACAGGGGGGTTCACTGAAGCTTTCTTT

d_call: TRBD2
j_call: TRBJ2-3
clone_size: -
v_call: TRBV27
cdr3_aa: CASRAGTSGRFDTQYF
cdr3_nt: TGTGCCAGCAGAGCCGGGACTAGCGGGAGGTTTGATACGCAGTATTTT

d_call: -
j_call: TRBJ2-1
clone_size: -
v_call: TRBV29-1
cdr3_aa: CSVAGVGANEQFF
cdr3_nt: TGCAGCGTTGCAGGTGTAGGGGCCAATGAGCAGTTCTTC

d_call: TRBD2
j_call: TRBJ2-2
clone_size: -
v_call: TRBV5-1
cdr3_aa: CASSLARTSGRGTNTGELFF
cdr3_nt: TGCGCCAGCAGCTTGGCCCGGACTAGCGGGAGGGGTACGAACACCGGGGAGCTGTTTTTT

d_call: TRBD1
j_call: TRBJ1-1
clone_size: -
v_call: TRBV29-1
cdr3_aa: CSVVRGATEAFF
cdr3_nt: TGCAGCGTTGTCAGGGGGGCCACTGAAGCTTTCTTT

d_call: -
j_call: TRBJ1-4
clone_size: once
v_call: TRBV7-2
cdr3_aa: CASSSGSATNEKLFF
cdr3_nt: TGTGCCAGCAGCTCCGGGTCCGCAACTAATGAAAAACTGTTTTTT

d_call: TRBD2
j_call: TRBJ2-3
clone_size: -
v_call: TRBV4-3
cdr3_aa: CASSLAGGKGDTQYF
cdr3_nt: TGCGCCAGCAGCCTAGCGGGGGGGAAAGGAGATACGCAGTATTTT

d_call: TRBD1
j_call: TRBJ2-1
clone_size: -
v_call: TRBV19
cdr3_aa: CASLGQGGSNEQFF
cdr3_nt: TGTGCCAGTCTGGGACAGGGTGGATCGAATGAGCAGTTCTTC

d_call: TRBD1
j_call: TRBJ1-1
clone_size: -
v_call: TRBV5-1
cdr3_aa: CASSSLSYRDSEAFF
cdr3_nt: TGCGCCAGCAGCTCATTGTCTTACCGGGACAGTGAAGCTTTCTTT

d_call: -
j_call: TRBJ1-4
clone_size: -
v_call: TRBV20-1
cdr3_aa: CSAKRNEKLFF
cdr3_nt: TGCAGTGCTAAAAGAAATGAAAAACTGTTTTTT

d_call: TRBD2
j_call: TRBJ2-7
clone_size: -
v_call: TRBV7-8
cdr3_aa: CASISGSSYEQYF
cdr3_nt: TGTGCCAGCATAAGCGGGAGTTCCTACGAGCAGTACTTC

d_call: TRBD1
j_call: TRBJ1-1
clone_size: once
v_call: TRBV25-1
cdr3_aa: CASSERSTGGKGEAFF
cdr3_nt: TGTGCCAGCAGTGAACGATCGACAGGGGGAAAGGGTGAAGCTTTCTTT

d_call: -
j_call: TRBJ2-4
clone_size: -
v_call: TRBV19
cdr3_aa: CASSDSFIQNIQYF
cdr3_nt: TGTGCCAGTAGTGATAGTTTCATCCAAAACATTCAGTACTTC

d_call: TRBD1
j_call: TRBJ2-2
clone_size: -
v_call: TRBV5-1
cdr3_aa: CASSLKAGGSNTGELFF
cdr3_nt: TGCGCCAGCAGCTTGAAGGCAGGGGGCTCGAACACCGGGGAGCTGTTTTTT

d_call: -
j_call: TRBJ2-1
clone_size: -
v_call: TRBV2
cdr3_aa: CASSEALLSRAIQFF
cdr3_nt: TGTGCCAGCAGTGAAGCGCTTCTAAGCAGGGCCATTCAGTTCTTC

d_call: -
j_call: TRBJ1-4
clone_size: -
v_call: TRBV30
cdr3_aa: CAWSPPGNEKLFF
cdr3_nt: TGTGCCTGGAGCCCCCCAGGTAATGAAAAACTGTTTTTT

d_call: TRBD1
j_call: TRBJ1-1
clone_size: -
v_call: TRBV19
cdr3_aa: CASSIRGGAEAFF
cdr3_nt: TGTGCCAGTAGTATTCGAGGGGGCGCTGAAGCTTTCTTT

d_call: -
j_call: TRBJ2-7
clone_size: -
v_call: TRBV5-1
cdr3_aa: CASNSDLPGEQYF
cdr3_nt: TGCGCCAGCAACAGCGATCTACCCGGCGAGCAGTACTTC

d_call: -
j_call: TRBJ1-1
clone_size: -
v_call: TRBV7-2
cdr3_aa: CASSLRPMRDGEAFF
cdr3_nt: TGTGCCAGCAGCTTAAGGCCGATGCGGGACGGCGAAGCTTTCTTT

d_call: TRBD1
j_call: TRBJ1-2
clone_size: once
v_call: TRBV11-1
cdr3_aa: CASSLLYRTGGDYGYTF
cdr3_nt: TGTGCCAGCAGCCTTCTCTACCGTACAGGGGGCGACTATGGCTACACCTTC

d_call: -
j_call: TRBJ1-1
clone_size: few
v_call: TRBV7-9
cdr3_aa: CASSKLGTVNTEAFF
cdr3_nt: TGTGCCAGCAGCAAACTCGGGACGGTTAACACTGAAGCTTTCTTT

d_call: -
j_call: TRBJ2-2
clone_size: -
v_call: TRBV5-6
cdr3_aa: CASSSDPTTGELFF
cdr3_nt: TGTGCCAGCAGCTCCGACCCTACTACCGGGGAGCTGTTTTTT

d_call: -
j_call: TRBJ2-2
clone_size: few
v_call: TRBV27
cdr3_aa: CASSPQGNEGELFF
cdr3_nt: TGTGCCAGCAGTCCTCAGGGGAACGAGGGGGAGCTGTTTTTT